The subject of this entry is one T cell receptor beta chain. Its antigen is undetermined. This sample is drawn from a study of cytomegalovirus exposure and HLA in healthy donors. Across the study: HLA-typed donors contributed approximately 92 million unique TCRs, which were held in an early data release. Whole-study findings and limits: What a later analysis reportedly showed was that an Asian-associated ancestry cluster had fewer N-insertions than the roughly 720-donor mean.

With 60 Vbeta and 13 Jbeta primers, the PCR was carried out. Original processing methods: A later analysis tallied tens of millions of unique TCR beta chains, around 11 million of them shared. This table comes from immunoSEQ multiplex PCR, and its TCRdb copy is limited to in-frame clones, with some not included. V and J calls and clone size are given by that table; D and trimming were obtained from the DNA. The data contain around 50,000 clones, just under 85% of them singletons. Among the donors, all were healthy bone marrow donors. The V end lost 6 bases, the J end lost 0 bases, and 9 bases lay between the germline ends. The CDR3 is 14 residues long. Per the germline V gene, CDR1 is SNHLY and CDR2 is FYNNEI.

The source is a man aged 35 to 55 in good health and CMV-seronegative. The sample consisted of PBMCs. This rearrangement joins TRBV2 to TRBJ1-5; D unclear. This chain's CDR3 is CASSLLGSNQPQHF. As DNA, the CDR3 is TGTGCCAGCAGCCTACTCGGTAGCAATCAGCCCCAGCATTTT. The complete variable domain, with remaining parts taken from reference TRBV2 and TRBJ1-5, reads EPEVTQTPSHQVTQMGQEVILRCVPISNHLYFYWYRQILGQKVEFLVSFYNNEISEKSEIFDDQFSVERPDGSNFTLKIRSTKLEDSAMYFCASSLLGSNQPQHFGDGTRLSIL.